The T cell receptor (beta chain) described here comes from a study of blood T cells in healthy people across ages. Caucasian individuals from Russia who were healthy and aged about 6 to 90 acted as donors. This clonotype was observed a few times. Primers used in a second PCR of about 6 to 12 cycles were a sample-barcoded 5' primer and a J-beta primer mix. TCRdb reprocessed the 5' RACE reads with MiXCR, giving one entry per CDR3 protein. The data contain roughly 830,000 distinct CDR3 sequences, 62% of them singletons. Germline lookup yields CDR1 SNHLY and CDR2 FYNNEI. The CDR3 totals 12 residues. With 3 bases removed from V and 7 bases from J, the gap between germline ends came to 7 bases.

The sample was blood. This chain joins TRBV2 and TRBJ2-1; no firm D call. The source of this sequence is a man aged 25 to 40 in good health. The CDR3 DNA reads as TGTGCCAGCAGTGAGGCTCGGAATGAGCAGTTCTTC. This sequence encodes CASSEARNEQFF.